Given below is one TCR beta chain in context. The CDR3 consists of 15 residues. V lost 8 bases, J lost 3 bases, and 18 bases lay in between. The germline V gene encodes CDR1 MNHEY and CDR2 SMNVEV (reference sequence). The source of the sample is a study of T cell changes during pregnancy in multiple sclerosis. Data came from immunoSEQ multiplex PCR; TCRdb stores just in-frame clones and leaves some out. The sample contains tens of thousands of clones, roughly nine tenths of which appear only once. Sequenced here: peripheral blood, sampled in the third trimester of pregnancy. This chain joins TRBV27 and TRBJ2-3; tentatively, D is TRBD2 (6 bases). This TCR came from a female donor in good health, enrolled as a control in a pregnancy study. The CDR3 DNA sequence: TGTGCCAGCTCCGGCCGGGGGAGGAGGACAGATACGCAGTATTTT. This sequence encodes CASSGRGRRTDTQYF.